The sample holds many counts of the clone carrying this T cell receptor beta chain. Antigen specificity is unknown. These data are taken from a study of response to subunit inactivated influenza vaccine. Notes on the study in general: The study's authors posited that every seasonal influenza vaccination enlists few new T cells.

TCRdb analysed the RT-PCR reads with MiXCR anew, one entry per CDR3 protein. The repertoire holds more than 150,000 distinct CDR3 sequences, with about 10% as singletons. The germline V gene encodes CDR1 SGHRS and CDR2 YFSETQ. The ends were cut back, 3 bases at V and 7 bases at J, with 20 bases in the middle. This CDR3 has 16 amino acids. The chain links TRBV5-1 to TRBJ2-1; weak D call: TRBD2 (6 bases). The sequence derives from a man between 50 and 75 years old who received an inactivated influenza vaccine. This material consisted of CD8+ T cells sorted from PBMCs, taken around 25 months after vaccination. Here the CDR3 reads CASSSPFGGSGNEQFF. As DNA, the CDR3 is TGCGCCAGCAGCTCGCCGTTCGGGGGAAGTGGAAATGAGCAGTTCTTC.